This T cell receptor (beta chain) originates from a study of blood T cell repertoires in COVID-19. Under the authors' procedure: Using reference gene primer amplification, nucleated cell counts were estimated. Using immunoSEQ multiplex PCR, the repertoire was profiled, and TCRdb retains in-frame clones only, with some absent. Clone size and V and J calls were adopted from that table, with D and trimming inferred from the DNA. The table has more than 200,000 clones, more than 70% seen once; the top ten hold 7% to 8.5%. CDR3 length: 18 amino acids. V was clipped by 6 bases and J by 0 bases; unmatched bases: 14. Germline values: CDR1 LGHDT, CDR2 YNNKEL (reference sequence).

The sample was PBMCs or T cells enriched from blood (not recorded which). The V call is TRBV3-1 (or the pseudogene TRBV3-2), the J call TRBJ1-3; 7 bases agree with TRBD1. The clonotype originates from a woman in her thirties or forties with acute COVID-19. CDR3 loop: CASSFRTGLSISGNTIYF. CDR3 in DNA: TGTGCCAGCAGTTTCCGGACAGGACTCTCAATCTCTGGAAACACCATATATTTT.